This entry is about one T cell receptor (beta chain). The Seattle patients, enrolled during active infection, were followed longitudinally. The sample originates from a study of blood T cell repertoires in COVID-19. Authors' data handling: It was from reference gene primer amplification that nucleated cell counts were estimated. Here immunoSEQ multiplex PCR was the method, and the copy in TCRdb shows in-frame clones only, minus some. Clone size and V and J calls were adopted from that table, with D and trimming inferred from the DNA. This table has about 410,000 clones, 75% to 90% appearing once. The V gene's germline CDR1 is SEHNR and CDR2 FQNEAQ (reference sequence). Between the trimmed V and J ends, which lost 4 bases and 0 bases, there was a span of 9 bases. The CDR3 runs 15 residues.

The sample consisted of peripheral blood. The chain combines TRBV7-9 with TRBJ2-2; tentative D call: TRBD1 (6 bases). This TCR was sampled from a woman aged 40 to 50 with COVID-19, enrolled during active disease. The CDR3 is CASSSTGPNTGELFF. The CDR3 DNA reads TGTGCCAGCAGCTCAACAGGGCCGAACACCGGGGAGCTGTTTTTT.